Listed below are T cell receptor beta chains from one sample, sequenced in a study of T cells in localized non-small cell lung cancer. Assay: immunoSEQ multiplex PCR; the TCRdb copy retains only in-frame clones and omits some. The top ten clones hold 0.85% to 1.4% of a sample with fewer than 30,000 clones, less than 95% of them seen once. The source material was peripheral blood, sampled before any cancer treatment. The receptors originated from a woman aged 40-70 years with stage I lung adenocarcinoma. CDR3s include the opening cysteine and the closing phenylalanine or tryptophan. Each record gives: D gene, clone size, V gene, J gene, CDR3 DNA, CDR3 protein. A D gene is named only where the DNA matches it firmly. Expanded clones are given a class, and other clones once, few, many or no size at all.

>TRBD1|.|TRBV4-3|TRBJ2-2
TGCGCCAGCAGCCAAGAGCCTCCGGACAGGGGGAGGGGGGAGCTGTTTTTT
CASSQEPPDRGRGELFF
>TRBD2|.|TRBV12-5|TRBJ2-1
TGTGCTAGTGGCCGCTATGGGGAGGGCCGGTCCTACAATGAGCAGTTCTTC
CASGRYGEGRSYNEQFF
>.|.|TRBV18|TRBJ2-3
TGTGCCAGCTCACCTACCCGATTCGACGGGAAAGATACGCAGTATTTT
CASSPTRFDGKDTQYF
>TRBD2|.|TRBV2|TRBJ2-2
TGTGCCAGCAATGGACTAGCGGACACCGGGGAGCTGTTTTTT
CASNGLADTGELFF
>TRBD1|.|TRBV9|TRBJ1-1
TGTGCCAGCAGCCCGTACAGGGGTCCAGTGAACACTGAAGCTTTCTTT
CASSPYRGPVNTEAFF
>.|.|TRBV9|TRBJ2-3
TGTGCCAGCAGCGGCTTTCGTGGGGTTAGAACAGATACGCAGTATTTT
CASSGFRGVRTDTQYF
>TRBD1|.|TRBV29-1|TRBJ2-1
TGCAGCGTTCCGGGACAGGTTCCTACGGGCTCCTACAATGAGCAGTTCTTC
CSVPGQVPTGSYNEQFF
>.|.|TRBV30|TRBJ1-4
TGTGCCTGGAGTGTAGGGGGGGTTAATGAAAAACTGTTTTTT
CAWSVGGVNEKLFF
>.|.|TRBV6-5|TRBJ2-7
TGTGCCAGCGGGGGATCTTTGATCTACGAGCAGTACTTC
CASGGSLIYEQYF
>.|.|TRBV7-2|TRBJ1-2
TGTGCCAGCAGCCCTCGACAGACCTCTAACTATGGCTACACCTTC
CASSPRQTSNYGYTF
>.|.|TRBV28|TRBJ1-2
TGTGCCAGCAGCATCAACTATGGCTACACCTTC
CASSINYGYTF
>.|.|TRBV5-5|TRBJ2-1
TGTGCCAGCAGCTTCGGTGCCAGGGTAGACAATGAGCAGTTCTTC
CASSFGARVDNEQFF
>.|.|TRBV2|TRBJ1-1
TGTGCCAGCAATCGGCTGAACACTGAAGCTTTCTTT
CASNRLNTEAFF
>TRBD1|.|TRBV5-1|TRBJ2-2
TGCGCCAGCAGCTTGGCCTTCGGGACAGTGAACACCGGGGAGCTGTTTTTT
CASSLAFGTVNTGELFF
>.|.|TRBV27|TRBJ2-2
TGTGCCAGCAGCCAAACGCGGGGCGGGGAGCTGTTTTTT
CASSQTRGGELFF
>TRBD2|.|TRBV27|TRBJ2-1
TGTGCCAGCAGTTCTCCCGCTAGCGGGACGAGCTCCTACAATGAGCAGTTCTTC
CASSSPASGTSSYNEQFF
>.|.|TRBV28|TRBJ1-5
TGTGCCAGCAGATCTCCCGGGGGGGGTCAGCCCCAGCATTTT
CASRSPGGGQPQHF
>.|.|TRBV28|TRBJ2-1
TGTGCCAGCTGGGGGGCAGGCAATGAGCAGTTCTTC
CASWGAGNEQFF
>TRBD2|.|TRBV9|TRBJ2-1
TGTGCCAGCAGCGCGCCTCTTCGAAGCGGGAGGGTCCATGAGCAGTTCTTC
CASSAPLRSGRVHEQFF
>.|few|TRBV30|TRBJ1-6
TGTGCCTGGAGTGAGGGCCAGAATAATTCACCCCTCCACTTT
CAWSEGQNNSPLHF
>.|.|TRBV30|TRBJ2-1
TGTGCCTGGAGGGGACCTATGGTTCAGCAGTTCTTC
CAWRGPMVQQFF
>.|few|TRBV30|TRBJ2-3
TGTGCCTGGAGCCTAGGGAGCGGTACTAGCACAGATACGCAGTATTTT
CAWSLGSGTSTDTQYF
>TRBD1|.|TRBV7-9|TRBJ1-4
TGTGCCAGCAGCTTGGGACAGGGGTTAAATGAAAAACTGTTTTTT
CASSLGQGLNEKLFF
>.|.|TRBV29-1|TRBJ1-1
TGCAGCGTTGGGGATGTAGAAGCTTTCTTT
CSVGDVEAFF
>TRBD1|.|TRBV28|TRBJ1-1
TGTGCCAGCAGTTTATCGGGACAGGGTGAAGCTTTCTTT
CASSLSGQGEAFF
>.|.|TRBV6-5|TRBJ1-1
TGTGCCAGCACCCAGAGGCCGAACACTGAAGCTTTCTTT
CASTQRPNTEAFF
>TRBD1|.|TRBV28|TRBJ2-2
TGTGCCAGCAGTTATTTACAGGGGGACCCCGGGGAGCTGTTTTTT
CASSYLQGDPGELFF
>TRBD2|few|TRBV11-2|TRBJ2-1
TGTGCCAGCAGCTTACGGGGTAGCGGGGGTCCCTACAATGAGCAGTTCTTC
CASSLRGSGGPYNEQFF
>.|once|TRBV5-4|TRBJ1-6
TGTGCCAGCAGCTTGGATAGGGGCTTATCACCCCTCCACTTT
CASSLDRGLSPLHF
>TRBD1|.|TRBV28|TRBJ1-1
TGTGCCAGCAGTCACGCATCGCGACAGGGGAAGGACACTGAAGCTTTCTTT
CASSHASRQGKDTEAFF
>.|.|TRBV9|TRBJ1-2
TGTGCCAGCAGCGTAGGCGGCAGGAGCTATGGCTACACCTTC
CASSVGGRSYGYTF
>.|once|TRBV19|TRBJ1-5
TGTGCCAGTAGTGGATTGGACCTCTTCAATCAGCCCCAGCATTTT
CASSGLDLFNQPQHF
>TRBD1|.|TRBV2|TRBJ1-4
TGTGCCAGCAGGGGGGAAGGACAGGGGGCAACTAATGAAAAACTGTTTTTT
CASRGEGQGATNEKLFF
>.|.|TRBV7-8|TRBJ1-5
TGTGCCAGCAGCCCTATCTTGGACAGTTATAGCAATCAGCCCCAGCATTTT
CASSPILDSYSNQPQHF
>.|.|TRBV29-1|TRBJ1-1
TGCAGCGTTGGTCGCAGCCCGAACACTGAAGCTTTCTTT
CSVGRSPNTEAFF
>TRBD1|few|TRBV6-5|TRBJ2-7
TGTGCCAGCAGACCAACAGGGGTCTCCTACGAGCAGTACTTC
CASRPTGVSYEQYF
>.|.|TRBV2|TRBJ1-2
TGTGCCAGCAGCGGGGGTTCCTATGGCTACACCTTC
CASSGGSYGYTF
>TRBD2|once|TRBV11-2|TRBJ2-7
TGTGCCAGCAGCCGAGCGGGGGCCAGCTCCTACGAGCAGTACTTC
CASSRAGASSYEQYF
>.|.|TRBV5-4|TRBJ1-1
TGTGCCAGCAGGAGAACAGGGTTCGCTGAAGCTTTCTTT
CASRRTGFAEAFF
>.|.|TRBV9|TRBJ1-6
TGTGCCAGCAGCGTAGGTGGCGGAGCTTCCTATAATTCACCCCTCCACTTT
CASSVGGGASYNSPLHF
>.|.|TRBV7-2|TRBJ2-1
TGTGCCAGCAGCCGGCCCAGGACATTCTACAATGAGCAGTTCTTC
CASSRPRTFYNEQFF
>.|.|TRBV12-5|TRBJ2-6
TGTGCTAGTGGTTTGGTACTAGAGGGGTTAGTGGCTGGGGCCAACGTCCTGACTTTC
CASGLVLEGLVAGANVLTF
>.|.|TRBV27|TRBJ1-1
TGTGCCAGCAGCGCGGACCGAAAAATGAACACTGAAGCTTTCTTT
CASSADRKMNTEAFF
>TRBD1|.|TRBV25-1|TRBJ1-2
TGTGCCAGCTCTGATATACGACAGGGGTATGGCTACACCTTC
CASSDIRQGYGYTF
>TRBD2|.|TRBV5-5|TRBJ2-3
TGTGCCAGCAGCCAGACTAGCGGATCTAGCACAGATACGCAGTATTTT
CASSQTSGSSTDTQYF
>TRBD1|once|TRBV7-2|TRBJ2-3
TGTGCCAGCAGCCCGGACAGGGGTTCAGATACGCAGTATTTT
CASSPDRGSDTQYF
>.|.|TRBV7-2|TRBJ2-1
TGTGCCAGCAGCTTTATGGTAGGAGGGCCTTCCTACAATGAGCAGTTCTTC
CASSFMVGGPSYNEQFF